Given below is one T cell receptor beta chain in context. The sample originates from a study of blood T cell repertoires in COVID-19. Whole-study context: COVID-19 samples, acute and convalescent, were from the United States, Italy and Spain. Sample material is recorded as cDNA or gDNA derived from T cells, B-cell-depleted T cells, or PBMCs.

Original processing notes: The authors estimated nucleated cell counts from reference gene primer amplification. Only in-frame clones appear in the TCRdb table, and some are missing; sequencing was by immunoSEQ multiplex PCR. V and J calls and clone size are those listed in that table; D and trimming were worked out from the DNA. The profile shows roughly 180,000 clones, 80% to 90% of them singletons. The CDR3 is made up of 16 amino acids. Trimming shortened V by 1 base and J by 3 bases, and 14 bases separated the two germline ends. Germline V gene data show CDR1 as SGHRS and CDR2 as YFSETQ. V and J are TRBV5-1 and TRBJ2-4; D perhaps matches TRBD1 (6 bases). This receptor was identified in a man in his 60s with acute or convalescent COVID-19. Material: peripheral blood. CDR3 DNA: TGCGCCAGCAGCTTGTTGTGGATAGGGGGCAAAAACATTCAGTACTTC. Protein product: CASSLLWIGGKNIQYF.